Presented here are 19 T cell receptor beta chains from one specimen sequenced in a study of beta chain features in type 1 diabetes. The study reverse transcribed the entire isolated RNA, so it sequenced expressed TCRB transcripts. Generated by immunoSEQ multiplex PCR, the TCRdb table keeps only in-frame clones and is missing some. The sample yields about 900,000 clones, about a sixth seen once. Sequencing was done on a sample of naive CD4+ T cells from blood. These TCRs come from a woman under 30 in good health.

This clone was picked up a small number of times. V and J are TRBV9 and TRBJ2-2; the match to TRBD2 covers 16 bases. There are 18 residues in the CDR3. Germline V CDR1 and CDR2: SGDLS, YYNGEE. J gave up 5 bases and V 4 bases, and 8 bases lay outside the gene matches. The CDR3 DNA reads TGTGCCAGCAGCAGATGGGGACTAGCGGGAGGGCCGACCGGGGAGCTGTTTTTT. This gives the protein CASSRWGLAGGPTGELFF.

This clone was detected a few times. The chain is built from TRBV5-1 and TRBJ2-2; 12 bases are a match to TRBD2. The germline gives CDR1 SGHRS, CDR2 YFSETQ. This CDR3 is built from 16 residues. The ends lost 3 bases at V and 2 bases at J; junction bases unmatched: 2. The CDR3 protein is CASSSLAGGNTGELFF. The CDR3 nucleotides read TGCGCCAGCAGCTCACTAGCGGGAGGAAACACCGGGGAGCTGTTTTTT.

The gene calls are TRBV28 and TRBJ2-7, with unresolved D. The V and J ends lost 4 bases and 0 bases respectively, with 13 bases between them. This CDR3 is built from 15 residues. Germline V CDR1 and CDR2: MDHEN, SYDVKM. The CDR3, as DNA: TGTGCCAGCAGTTCTTTCTTGCGGAGCTCCTACGAGCAGTACTTC. As protein: CASSSFLRSSYEQYF.

This chain joins TRBV6-1 and TRBJ1-1; D is unresolved. This CDR3 spans 14 amino acids. Per germline, CDR1 MNHNS and CDR2 SASEGT. Trimming removed 5 bases at V and 3 bases at J, with 13 bases between. CDR3 nucleotide sequence: TGTGCCAGCAGTCTTGCGCAGCCGGACACTGAAGCTTTCTTT. It codes for CASSLAQPDTEAFF.

This clone was seen only a few times. The chain combines TRBV5-1 with TRBJ2-5; D could derive from TRBD1 or TRBD2 (6 bases each). This CDR3 has 15 amino acids. CDR1 and CDR2 from the germline V gene are SGHRS and YFSETQ. Trimming cost V 4 bases and J 4 bases, with 17 bases left between them. The CDR3 DNA reads TGCGCCAGCAGCACACGTGCACAGGGAGGAGAGACCCAGTACTTC. It is translated as CASSTRAQGGETQYF.

The gene calls are TRBV28 and TRBJ2-4; no clear D. This CDR3 comprises 12 residues. Germline CDR1 reads MDHEN; CDR2 reads SYDVKM. V was pared by 3 bases and J by 14 bases, with 14 bases between. The CDR3 region is CASSFDGSMKYF. For the CDR3, the DNA is TGTGCCAGCAGTTTCGATGGAAGCATGAAGTACTTC.

This clone was counted only a few times. This rearrangement joins TRBV28 to TRBJ1-1, with D unclear. The V and J ends lost 2 bases and 2 bases respectively, with 6 bases between them. Per the germline V gene, CDR1 is MDHEN and CDR2 is SYDVKM. This CDR3 spans 13 amino acids. The CDR3, as DNA: TGTGCCAGCAGTTTAACGGGAAACACTGAAGCTTTCTTT. This gives the protein CASSLTGNTEAFF.

The chain couples TRBV7-2 to TRBJ1-1; the D is unclear. Trimming took 1 base from V and 8 from J, leaving 8 bases between them. The CDR3 is made up of 12 amino acids. CDR1 SGHTA and CDR2 FQGNSA come from the germline V gene. CDR3 amino acids: CASSLVGHEAFF. The DNA of the CDR3 is TGTGCCAGCAGCTTAGTTGGGCACGAAGCTTTCTTT.

This clone was recorded a few times. The V and J genes are TRBV7-2 and TRBJ2-1; D not resolved. This CDR3 region has 11 residues. The V end was cut by 3 bases, the J end by 10 bases, with 7 bases between. Germline V CDR1 and CDR2: SGHTA, FQGNSA. CDR3 sequence (DNA): TGTGCCAGCAGCTTTAGGGAAGAGCAGTTCTTC. Protein sequence: CASSFREEQFF.

This clone turned up a few times. The V call is TRBV29-1, the J call TRBJ2-3, with 10 nucleotides matching TRBD2. Trimming cost V 7 bases and J 5 bases; bases outside gene matches: 9. The germline gives CDR1 SQVTM, CDR2 ANQGSEA. The CDR3 sequence is 14 residues long. The CDR3 is CSDEAGGPGDTQYF. The CDR3, as DNA: TGCAGCGACGAAGCGGGAGGGCCCGGAGATACGCAGTATTTT.

The rearrangement uses TRBV15 and TRBJ2-1; 10 nucleotides line up with TRBD2. Germline V gene data show CDR1 as LNHNV and CDR2 as YYDKDF (reference sequence). V dropped 5 bases and J dropped 2; count of bases not matched to a gene: 6. This CDR3 is 16 amino acids long. CDR3 sequence (DNA): TGTGCCACCAGCGCGTGGACTAGCGGAGCCTACAATGAGCAGTTCTTC. The encoded protein is CATSAWTSGAYNEQFF.

This clone was seen a handful of times. The chain couples TRBV10-3 to TRBJ2-3, with a tentative D call TRBD1 (6 bases). The CDR3 spans 15 residues. Germline V gives CDR1 ENHRY, CDR2 SYGVKD. The germline V and J ends were trimmed by 3 bases and 5 bases, with 15 bases remaining between them. Here the CDR3 DNA reads TGTGCCATCAGTGACCCGCCAGGGGTGGGAGATACGCAGTATTTT. It translates to CAISDPPGVGDTQYF.

This chain connects TRBV4-2 to TRBJ1-4, with 8 bases lining up with TRBD1. Germline loops: CDR1 LGHNA, CDR2 YNFKEQ. This CDR3 contains 16 residues. V gave up 0 bases and J gave up 7 bases; unmatched junction bases: 7. The CDR3 region has the DNA TGTGCCAGCAGCCAAGATTTCGGTACAGGGGGTGAAAAACTGTTTTTT. It specifies CASSQDFGTGGEKLFF.

This chain links TRBV4-1 with TRBJ2-4; no definite D call. CDR1 MGHRA and CDR2 YSYEKL come from the germline V gene. Trimming left V 0 bases short and J 0 bases short, with 15 bases between. The CDR3 has 18 amino acids. CDR3 protein: CASSQEAHAKLAKNIQYF. The CDR3 DNA sequence: TGCGCCAGCAGCCAAGAGGCACATGCGAAACTAGCCAAAAACATTCAGTACTTC.

V gene TRBV28 combines with J gene TRBJ2-1; 10 bases agree with TRBD2. The CDR3 length is 17 residues. Germline CDR1 is MDHEN and CDR2 is SYDVKM. With 2 bases clipped from V and 4 bases from J, the junction kept 8 bases outside the gene matches. The CDR3, as DNA: TGTGCCAGCAGTTTAGGGCGGACTAGCGGACTGTACAATGAGCAGTTCTTC. Translation gives CASSLGRTSGLYNEQFF. The whole variable domain, remainder taken from reference TRBV28 and TRBJ2-1, is DVKVTQSSRYLVKRTGEKVFLECVQDMDHENMFWYRQDPGLGLRLIYFSYDVKMKEKGDIPEGYSVSREKKERFSLILESASTNQTSMYLCASSLGRTSGLYNEQFFGPGTRLTVL.

The chain's CDR3 is CASSTRQASYEQYF. The CDR3 DNA is TGTGCCAGCAGCACCAGACAGGCTTCCTACGAGCAGTACTTC. V and J are TRBV7-9 and TRBJ2-7, with D possibly being TRBD1 (6 bases). Trimming pared 5 bases from V and 1 base from J, leaving 12 bases between. CDR3 length: 14 residues. CDR1 is SEHNR, CDR2 FQNEAQ, per germline (reference sequence).

This clone was seen more than once but under ten times. V and J are TRBV11-1 and TRBJ1-1; D gene ambiguous. This CDR3 has 16 residues. Trimming took 4 bases from V and 1 from J, leaving 16 bases between them. Germline loops: CDR1 SGHAT, CDR2 FQDESV (reference sequence). This chain's CDR3 is CASSSQAFTKNTEAFF. As DNA, the CDR3 is TGTGCCAGCAGCTCCCAAGCTTTTACCAAGAACACTGAAGCTTTCTTT. The whole variable domain, remainder taken from reference TRBV11-1 and TRBJ1-1, is EAEVAQSPRYKITEKSQAVAFWCDPISGHATLYWYRQILGQGPELLVQFQDESVVDDSQLPKDRFSAERLKGVDSTLKIQPAELGDSAMYLCASSSQAFTKNTEAFFGQGTRLTVV.

V gene TRBV5-6 combines with J gene TRBJ1-5; 9 nucleotides agree with TRBD1. The CDR3 has 15 residues. The junction had 6 bases not matched to a gene; V was cut back by 4 bases and J by 4 bases. CDR1 is SGHDT and CDR2 is YYEEEE in the germline V gene. The CDR3 DNA is TGTGCCAGCAGCGTTACCGGGACAGGGAATCAGCCCCAGCATTTT. Translating it yields CASSVTGTGNQPQHF.

This chain uses TRBV5-1 with TRBJ2-3, with D perhaps matching TRBD2 (6 bases). The CDR3 extends over 15 amino acids. V shed 0 bases and J shed 0 bases, with 8 bases lying between them. The V gene's germline CDR1 is SGHRS and CDR2 YFSETQ. CDR3 region: CASSLVSGSTDTQYF. CDR3 DNA: TGCGCCAGCAGCTTGGTTAGCGGTAGCACAGATACGCAGTATTTT. The full variable domain, with the rest looked up from reference TRBV5-1 and TRBJ2-3, is KAGVTQTPRYLIKTRGQQVTLSCSPISGHRSVSWYQQTPGQGLQFLFEYFSETQRNKGNFPGRFSGRQFSNSRSEMNVSTLELGDSALYLCASSLVSGSTDTQYFGPGTRLTVL.